A single sample is the source of the 18 T cell receptor beta chains below, sequenced in a study of blood T cell repertoires in COVID-19. Profiled with immunoSEQ multiplex PCR; TCRdb holds only in-frame clones, not every one. The sample consists of fewer than 45,000 clones, around 91% of them appearing once. The material sequenced was peripheral blood. The source is a man between 60 and 75 years old with active or convalescent COVID-19.

This clone was seen once. The V and J genes are TRBV19 and TRBJ1-6; no clear D. The germline V gene has CDR1 LNHDA and CDR2 SQIVND (reference sequence). Trimming took off 7 bases at V and 9 bases at J, with 10 bases between the two ends. CDR3 length: 12 amino acids. DNA of the CDR3: TGTGCCAGTAATGTCGGTGCTTCACCCCTCCACTTT. Protein product: CASNVGASPLHF.

This chain links TRBV7-2 with TRBJ1-6; D not resolved. Germline V gene data show CDR1 as SGHTA and CDR2 as FQGNSA. V lost 2 bases and J lost 3, with 5 bases in between. CDR3 size: 14 residues. The CDR3 DNA is TGTGCCAGCAGCTTATATGTCTATAATTCACCCCTCCACTTT. Its translation is CASSLYVYNSPLHF.

V usage is TRBV30 and J usage is TRBJ2-7, with a tentative D call TRBD2 (6 bases). Germline loops: CDR1 GTSNPN, CDR2 SVGIG (reference sequence). V lost 1 base and J lost 8, with 9 bases in between. The CDR3 runs 11 residues. Here the CDR3 DNA reads TGTGCCTGGAGTGCGGGACTTAAGCAGTACTTC. This codes for CAWSAGLKQYF.

The chain is built from TRBV5-4 and TRBJ1-6; 7 nucleotides match TRBD1. The CDR3 is 15 residues long. Germline assignment: CDR1 SGHNT and CDR2 YYREEE (reference sequence). Trimming removed 2 bases from V and 5 bases from J; junction bases left unmatched: 4. The DNA for the CDR3 is TGTGCCAGCAGCTTATGGACAGGAGATAATTCACCCCTCCACTTT. This translates into CASSLWTGDNSPLHF.

The chain couples TRBV5-4 to TRBJ2-2, with D unresolved. CDR3 size: 15 residues. V lost 1 base and J lost 3, with 10 bases in between. The germline V gene encodes CDR1 SGHNT and CDR2 YYREEE (reference sequence). The CDR3 reads CASSLPGLYTGELFF. DNA for the CDR3: TGTGCCAGCAGCTTGCCGGGTCTTTACACCGGGGAGCTGTTTTTT.

V is TRBV29-1 and J is TRBJ2-1; 7 bases are a match to TRBD2. Germline loops: CDR1 SQVTM, CDR2 ANQGSEA. This CDR3 spans 13 amino acids. The trim removed 6 bases at V and 1 base at J, leaving 3 bases unmatched. The CDR3 coding sequence is TGCAGCGTCTGGACTAGATCCTACAATGAGCAGTTCTTC. This codes for CSVWTRSYNEQFF.

The genes are TRBV5-1 and TRBJ1-3; 7 positions match TRBD1. The CDR3 spans 16 residues. Germline CDR1 reads SGHRS; CDR2 reads YFSETQ. Trimming at V came to 3 bases and at J to 0 bases, leaving 6 bases not matched to a gene. DNA of the CDR3: TGCGCCAGCAGCTATGGGACAGCCACCTCTGGAAACACCATATATTTT. It is translated as CASSYGTATSGNTIYF.

This sequence joins TRBV11-2 and TRBJ1-3; D is perhaps TRBD1 (5 bases). The germline CDR1 and CDR2 sequences are SGHAT and FQNNGV. The CDR3 contains 16 residues. V was clipped by 6 bases and J by 1 base, with 16 bases between them. The CDR3 sequence is CASSWGGVRSGNTIYF. CDR3 in DNA: TGTGCCAGCAGTTGGGGGGGGGTGAGATCTGGAAACACCATATATTTT.

This clone is a singleton in its sample. The chain links TRBV7-8 to TRBJ1-2; D remains ambiguous. Germline CDR1 reads SGHVS; CDR2 reads FQNEAQ. The CDR3 totals 16 residues. The V end was cut by 0 bases, the J end by 4 bases, with 15 bases between. The CDR3 bases are TGTGCCAGCAGCTTAGCGCTCTCAACAGAACTCTATGGCTACACCTTC. The encoded protein is CASSLALSTELYGYTF.

The CDR3 here is CASSAGGPSSGTQYF. As DNA, the CDR3 is TGTGCCAGCAGCGCGGGAGGACCCTCCTCGGGGACGCAGTATTTT. This chain links TRBV9 with TRBJ2-3, with 7 nucleotides matching TRBD2. CDR1 is SGDLS, CDR2 YYNGEE, per germline. The CDR3 has 15 residues. The ends lost 3 bases at V and 9 bases at J; junction bases unmatched: 13.

The J gene is TRBJ1-5, the V gene TRBV7-9; D unresolved. The CDR3 is made up of 14 amino acids. Trimming left V 5 bases short and J 7 bases short, with 15 bases between. Germline V CDR1 and CDR2: SEHNR, FQNEAQ (reference sequence). The CDR3 spells CASSGEGWNQPQHF. In DNA, the CDR3 is TGTGCCAGCAGCGGCGAGGGATGGAACCAGCCCCAGCATTTT. The entire variable domain, with the rest obtained from reference TRBV7-9 and TRBJ1-5, is as follows: DTGVSQNPRHKITKRGQNVTFRCDPISEHNRLYWYRQTLGQGPEFLTYFQNEAQLEKSRLLSDRFSAERPKGSFSTLEIQRTEQGDSAMYLCASSGEGWNQPQHFGDGTRLSIL.

The chain is built from TRBV7-2 and TRBJ2-3, with 11 bases fitting TRBD2. With 5 bases clipped from V and 2 bases from J, the junction kept 12 bases outside the gene matches. CDR1 is SGHTA and CDR2 is FQGNSA in the germline V gene. The CDR3 covers 18 residues. The CDR3, as DNA: TGTGCCAGCAGCCCTCGGGGTAGCGGGAGGGCCCCCACAGATACGCAGTATTTT. Translating it yields CASSPRGSGRAPTDTQYF.

The chain links TRBV10-2 to TRBJ2-5, with 8 bases aligning to TRBD1. CDR1 and CDR2 from the germline V gene are WSHSY and SAAADI. Germline trimming cut 7 bases from V and 1 base from J; bases unmatched to any gene: 17. CDR3 length: 18 amino acids. The DNA for the CDR3 is TGCGCCAGCACCACTAGGCAGGGGGCGGGGAACGGCCAAGAGACCCAGTACTTC. The encoded protein is CASTTRQGAGNGQETQYF.

J is TRBJ2-1 and V is TRBV13; a weak D match, TRBD2 (7 bases). The germline gives CDR1 PRHDT, CDR2 FYEKMQ (reference sequence). CDR3 size: 15 residues. V lost 4 bases to trimming and J lost 9 bases, with 19 bases between them. The CDR3: CASSSGGGSTGEQFF. CDR3 coding DNA: TGTGCCAGCAGCTCGGGGGGCGGGAGTACTGGTGAGCAGTTCTTC.

The sample holds one count of this clone. The gene calls are TRBV7-2 and TRBJ2-1, with no clear D. The CDR3 extends over 14 amino acids. Germline values: CDR1 SGHTA, CDR2 FQGNSA. The V gene lost 4 bases and the J gene lost 7 bases, with 14 bases spanning the gap. The CDR3 here is CASSSRRSQNEQFF. The DNA of the CDR3 is TGTGCCAGCAGCTCCCGTCGGTCCCAAAATGAGCAGTTCTTC.

The gene calls are TRBV9 and TRBJ2-5; D gene unclear. Between the trimmed V and J ends, which lost 0 bases and 4 bases, there was a span of 16 bases. Looked up from germline, CDR1 is SGDLS and CDR2 is YYNGEE. CDR3 size: 16 residues. CDR3: CASSVGAQPSGETQYF. CDR3 sequence (DNA): TGTGCCAGCAGCGTAGGGGCTCAGCCTTCTGGAGAGACCCAGTACTTC.

The chain joins TRBV19 to TRBJ2-2; possibly TRBD2 for D (5 bases). Deletions cut 7 bases from V and 5 bases from J, with 17 bases between. The CDR3 runs to 15 residues. CDR1 is LNHDA, CDR2 SQIVND, per germline (reference sequence). CDR3 DNA sequence: TGTGCCAGTATTAGGGAGCCTACGGGAACCGGGGAGCTGTTTTTT. This codes for CASIREPTGTGELFF.

This chain links TRBV2 with TRBJ2-3; 7 bases are a match to TRBD1. The CDR3 totals 14 residues. V lost 6 bases and J lost 1; bases outside the gene matches: 4. Per germline, CDR1 SNHLY and CDR2 FYNNEI. The DNA of the CDR3 is TGTGCCAGCAGGACAGGGTATGGCACAGATACGCAGTATTTT. It specifies CASRTGYGTDTQYF.